The 12 T cell receptor beta chains given below trace back to one sample, sequenced in a study of T cell repertoires in cytomegalovirus infection. TCRdb analysed the reads with MiXCR anew, one entry per CDR3 protein. The table shows 200,000 to 250,000 distinct CDR3 sequences, with roughly 20% occurring only once. Sequenced: CD8+ T cells from PBMCs. All receptors derive from a human donor in good health (CMV status not recorded). Some clones in this sample may be carry-over from other donors' samples.

The V gene is TRBV19, the J gene TRBJ1-2, with no clear D. The CDR3 loop spans 13 amino acids. The germline V and J ends were trimmed by 5 bases and 3 bases, with 10 bases remaining between them. CDR1 and CDR2 from the germline V gene are LNHDA and SQIVND (reference sequence). CDR3 nucleotide sequence: TGTGCCAGTAGTGAGGCCAGGTACTATGGCTACACCTTC. Its protein is CASSEARYYGYTF.

This clonotype was recorded many times. The V gene is TRBV19, the J gene TRBJ2-1; D is undetermined. The CDR3 consists of 15 residues. Per germline, CDR1 LNHDA and CDR2 SQIVND (reference sequence). V gave up 8 bases and J gave up 0 bases, with 14 bases separating them. This CDR3 reads CASGQDPGSYNEQFF. CDR3 nucleotides: TGTGCCAGTGGCCAGGACCCGGGCTCCTACAATGAGCAGTTCTTC. The entire variable domain, with the rest obtained from reference TRBV19 and TRBJ2-1, is as follows: DGGITQSPKYLFRKEGQNVTLSCEQNLNHDAMYWYRQDPGQGLRLIYYSQIVNDFQKGDIAEGYSVSREKKESFPLTVTSAQKNPTAFYLCASGQDPGSYNEQFFGPGTRLTVL.

This clonotype showed up many times. The chain uses TRBV7-3 and TRBJ1-1; tentative D call: TRBD1 (5 bases). The V and J ends lost 5 bases and 6 bases respectively, with 25 bases between them. Looked up from germline, CDR1 is SGHTA and CDR2 is FQGTGA. The CDR3 sequence is 17 residues long. The CDR3 coding sequence is TGTGCCAGCAGCCCGCTCATGGCAGGGCCAAAATCAGCTGAAGCTTTCTTT. It encodes CASSPLMAGPKSAEAFF.

The genes are TRBV7-9 and TRBJ1-2, with 9 bases matching TRBD1. This CDR3 has 15 amino acids. Trimming removed 5 bases from V and 7 bases from J; junction bases left unmatched: 11. Germline CDR1 and CDR2: SEHNR and FQNEAQ (reference sequence). The CDR3 bases are TGTGCCAGCAGCGGAACGCCGGGACAGGGAGGTGGCTACACCTTC. It specifies CASSGTPGQGGGYTF.

In its sample, this clonotype was seen a few times. V usage is TRBV29-1 and J usage is TRBJ2-2; TRBD2 might be the D (7 bases). V was trimmed by 4 bases and J by 0 bases, leaving 18 bases between them. Per the germline V gene, CDR1 is SQVTM and CDR2 is ANQGSEA. The CDR3 length is 17 residues. In nucleotides, the CDR3 is TGCAGCGTTGTTAGAGTGGGGGGGACATCGAACACCGGGGAGCTGTTTTTT. It encodes CSVVRVGGTSNTGELFF.

The rearrangement links TRBV28 to TRBJ2-3, with TRBD2 matching over 11 bases. This CDR3 has 15 amino acids. J was trimmed by 3 bases and V by 8 bases; bases with no gene match: 7. The germline gives CDR1 MDHEN, CDR2 SYDVKM. In DNA form, the CDR3 reads TGTGCCAGCGGAGTACTAGCGGGGGTTACAGATACGCAGTATTTT. Translation: CASGVLAGVTDTQYF.

This chain links TRBV12-3 or TRBV12-4 with TRBJ1-5, with no clear D. The V gene lost 6 bases and the J gene lost 5 bases, with 11 bases spanning the gap. The CDR3 is 13 amino acids. CDR3 residues: CASSQLKDQPQHF. The CDR3 DNA follows: TGTGCCAGCAGCCAGCTAAAAGATCAGCCCCAGCATTTT.

This clonotype came up many times. The chain joins TRBV12-3 or TRBV12-4 to TRBJ1-5; TRBD1 is a possible D gene (6 bases). V was shortened by 1 base and J by 5 bases, with 12 bases between the two germline ends. The CDR3 sequence is 15 residues long. The CDR3 loop is CASSLVQGSHQPQHF. The CDR3, as DNA: TGTGCCAGCAGTTTAGTCCAGGGGTCCCATCAGCCCCAGCATTTT.

Ten or more counts support this clonotype. The V call is TRBV4-1, the J call TRBJ1-2; D is ambiguous. The germline V gene encodes CDR1 MGHRA and CDR2 YSYEKL. Trimming left V 0 bases short and J 6 bases short, with 11 bases between. The CDR3 is made up of 14 amino acids. The CDR3 sequence: CASSQDPGSDGYTF. CDR3 in DNA: TGCGCCAGCAGCCAAGACCCGGGGAGTGATGGCTACACCTTC.

The genes are TRBV6-5 and TRBJ2-2; D gene ambiguous. CDR1 is MNHEY and CDR2 is SVGAGI in the germline V gene. Trimming left V 1 base short and J 7 bases short, with 10 bases between. The CDR3 spans 14 residues. CDR3 region: CASSYYRVGGELFF. The CDR3 nucleotides are TGTGCCAGCAGTTACTATCGGGTGGGCGGGGAGCTGTTTTTT.

The chain has TRBV5-1 and TRBJ2-1, with unresolved D. Germline V gene data show CDR1 as SGHRS and CDR2 as YFSETQ. There are 15 residues in the CDR3. V was cut by 1 base and J by 5 bases, with 13 bases left in between. CDR3 region: CASSLLGVQNNEQFF. In DNA form, the CDR3 reads TGCGCCAGCAGCTTGCTCGGTGTACAGAACAATGAGCAGTTCTTC.

This chain's CDR3 is CASSQQRDYEQYF. The CDR3 region has the DNA TGTGCCAGCAGCCAACAGCGAGACTACGAGCAGTACTTC. This chain joins TRBV11-2 and TRBJ2-7; D remains unclear. This CDR3 comprises 13 residues. Trimming removed 5 bases from V and 3 bases from J, with 11 bases in between. CDR1 and CDR2 from the germline V gene are SGHAT and FQNNGV. Looking up the rest from reference TRBV11-2 and TRBJ2-7 gives the full variable domain: EAGVAQSPRYKIIEKRQSVAFWCNPISGHATLYWYQQILGQGPKLLIQFQNNGVVDDSQLPKDRFSAERLKGVDSTLKIQPAKLEDSAVYLCASSQQRDYEQYFGPGTRLTVT.